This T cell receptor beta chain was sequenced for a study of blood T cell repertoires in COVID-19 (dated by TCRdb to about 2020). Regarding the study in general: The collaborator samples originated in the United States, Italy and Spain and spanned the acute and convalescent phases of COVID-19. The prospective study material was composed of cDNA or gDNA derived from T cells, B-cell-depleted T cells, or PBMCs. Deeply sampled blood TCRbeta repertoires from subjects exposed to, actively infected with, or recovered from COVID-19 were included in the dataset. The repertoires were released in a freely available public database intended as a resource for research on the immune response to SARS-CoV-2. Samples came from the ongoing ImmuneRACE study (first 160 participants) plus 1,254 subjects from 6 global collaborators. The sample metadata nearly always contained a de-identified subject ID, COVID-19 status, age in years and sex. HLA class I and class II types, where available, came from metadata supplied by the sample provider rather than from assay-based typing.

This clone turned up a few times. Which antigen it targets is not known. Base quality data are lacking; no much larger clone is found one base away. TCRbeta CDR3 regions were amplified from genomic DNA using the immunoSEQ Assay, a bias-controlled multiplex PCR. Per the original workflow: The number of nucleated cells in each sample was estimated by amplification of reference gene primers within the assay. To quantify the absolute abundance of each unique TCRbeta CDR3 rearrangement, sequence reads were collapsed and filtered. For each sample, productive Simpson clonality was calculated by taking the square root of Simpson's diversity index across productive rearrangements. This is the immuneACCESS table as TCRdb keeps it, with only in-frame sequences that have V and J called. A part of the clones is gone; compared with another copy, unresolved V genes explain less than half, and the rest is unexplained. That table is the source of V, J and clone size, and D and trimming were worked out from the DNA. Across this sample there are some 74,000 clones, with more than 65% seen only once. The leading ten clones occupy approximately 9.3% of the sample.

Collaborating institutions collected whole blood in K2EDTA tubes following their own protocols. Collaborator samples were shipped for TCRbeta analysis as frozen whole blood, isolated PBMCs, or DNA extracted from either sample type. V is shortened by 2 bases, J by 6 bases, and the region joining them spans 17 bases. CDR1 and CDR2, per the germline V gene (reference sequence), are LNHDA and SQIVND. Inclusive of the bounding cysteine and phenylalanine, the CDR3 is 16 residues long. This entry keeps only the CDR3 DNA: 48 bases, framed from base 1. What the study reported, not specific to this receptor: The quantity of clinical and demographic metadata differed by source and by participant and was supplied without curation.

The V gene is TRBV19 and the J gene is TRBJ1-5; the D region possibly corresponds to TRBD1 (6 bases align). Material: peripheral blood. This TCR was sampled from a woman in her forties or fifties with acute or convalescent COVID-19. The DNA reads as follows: TGTGCCAGTAGTATAAATGCAGGGGCGGGGGCTCAGCCCCAGCATTTT. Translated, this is CASSINAGAGAQPQHF.